The rows below give T cell receptor beta chains drawn from one sample of a study of blood T cell repertoires in COVID-19. This table comes from immunoSEQ multiplex PCR, and its TCRdb copy is limited to in-frame clones, with some not included. This sample yields 380,000 or so clones, of which around 84% are seen a single time; 0.85% to 1.2% belongs to the top ten. The specimen sequenced was peripheral blood. The receptors shown here come from a human donor with acute or convalescent COVID-19. The donor label of this sample is uncertain. Each CDR3 is given without its conserved first and last residue. The D gene is left open where the match is weak.

d_gene: TRBD1
v_gene: TRBV3-1/TRBV3-2
CDR3aa: ASSQRGTGVTEAF

d_gene: TRBD2
v_gene: TRBV5-4
CDR3aa: ASSPSGAYNEQF

d_gene: TRBD1
v_gene: TRBV7-2
CDR3aa: ASSERDRYEQY

d_gene: TRBD2
v_gene: TRBV11-2
CDR3aa: ASSTLAGDINEQF

d_gene: TRBD1
v_gene: TRBV28
CDR3aa: ASSSSGTGTYGYT

d_gene: -
v_gene: TRBV18
CDR3aa: ASSPLLGSPTYEQY

d_gene: TRBD1
v_gene: TRBV30
CDR3aa: AWRTGALSNTGELF

d_gene: TRBD1
v_gene: TRBV18
CDR3aa: ASSQGTGVTEAF

d_gene: -
v_gene: TRBV7-4
CDR3aa: ASLHTQY

d_gene: -
v_gene: TRBV5-5
CDR3aa: ASSFVLSGNTIY

d_gene: -
v_gene: TRBV2
CDR3aa: ASGTFARQPQH

d_gene: TRBD1
v_gene: TRBV5-4
CDR3aa: ASSLGQLRQYSGYT

d_gene: TRBD1
v_gene: TRBV3-1/TRBV3-2
CDR3aa: ASSQGDREDYGYT

d_gene: TRBD2
v_gene: TRBV18
CDR3aa: ASSLLAVEQY

d_gene: -
v_gene: TRBV6-5
CDR3aa: ASSRPGWAKHVAF

d_gene: -
v_gene: TRBV6-5
CDR3aa: ASSYSRERNTEAF

d_gene: TRBD1
v_gene: TRBV28
CDR3aa: ASRSPGTGNQPQH

d_gene: TRBD1
v_gene: TRBV29-1
CDR3aa: SVRFGTGGLYSNQPQH

d_gene: TRBD1
v_gene: TRBV24-1
CDR3aa: ATRGQGASYEQY

d_gene: -
v_gene: TRBV20-1
CDR3aa: SASSYPTVNTEAF

d_gene: TRBD1
v_gene: TRBV5-6
CDR3aa: ASSTYARDRAVSNQPQH

d_gene: -
v_gene: TRBV29-1
CDR3aa: SVDPTENYGYT

d_gene: TRBD2
v_gene: TRBV15
CDR3aa: ATSRGGTSGSIEQF

d_gene: TRBD2
v_gene: TRBV9
CDR3aa: ASSVGTGGPDTQY